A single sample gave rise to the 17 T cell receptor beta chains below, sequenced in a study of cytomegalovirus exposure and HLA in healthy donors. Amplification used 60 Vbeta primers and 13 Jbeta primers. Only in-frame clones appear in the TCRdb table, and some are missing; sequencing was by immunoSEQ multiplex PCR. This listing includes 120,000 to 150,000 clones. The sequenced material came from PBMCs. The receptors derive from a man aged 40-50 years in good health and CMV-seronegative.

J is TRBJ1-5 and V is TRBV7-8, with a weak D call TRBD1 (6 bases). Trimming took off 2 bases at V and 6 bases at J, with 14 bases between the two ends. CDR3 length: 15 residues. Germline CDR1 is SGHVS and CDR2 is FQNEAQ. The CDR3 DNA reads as TGTGCCAGCAGCTTATTCAGGGAGGGGGTTCAGCCCCAGCATTTT. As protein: CASSLFREGVQPQHF. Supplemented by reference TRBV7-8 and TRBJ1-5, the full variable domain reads GAGVSQSPRYKVAKRGQDVALRCDPISGHVSLFWYQQALGQGPEFLTYFQNEAQLDKSGLPSDRFFAERPEGSVSTLKIQRTQQEDSAVYLCASSLFREGVQPQHFGDGTRLSIL.

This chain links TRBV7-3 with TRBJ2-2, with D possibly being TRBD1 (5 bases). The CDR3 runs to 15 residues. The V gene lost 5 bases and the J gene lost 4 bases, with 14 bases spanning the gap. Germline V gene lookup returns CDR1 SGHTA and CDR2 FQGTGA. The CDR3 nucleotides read TGTGCCAGCAGCCCCACCGGACATCCCACCGGGGAGCTGTTTTTT. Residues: CASSPTGHPTGELFF.

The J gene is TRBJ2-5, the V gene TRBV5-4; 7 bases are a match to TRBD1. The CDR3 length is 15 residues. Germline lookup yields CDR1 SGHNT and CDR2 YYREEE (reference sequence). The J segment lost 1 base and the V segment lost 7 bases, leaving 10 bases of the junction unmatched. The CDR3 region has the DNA TGTGCCAGCCGCGGACAGGCAAACCTCCAAGAGACCCAGTACTTC. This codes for CASRGQANLQETQYF.

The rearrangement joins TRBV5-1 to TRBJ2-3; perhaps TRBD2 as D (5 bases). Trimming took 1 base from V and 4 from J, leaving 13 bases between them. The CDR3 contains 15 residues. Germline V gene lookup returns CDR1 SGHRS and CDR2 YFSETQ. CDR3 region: CASSLSGILPDTQYF. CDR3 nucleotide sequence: TGCGCCAGCAGCTTGTCGGGGATACTACCAGATACGCAGTATTTT. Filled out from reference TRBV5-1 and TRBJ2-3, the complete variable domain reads KAGVTQTPRYLIKTRGQQVTLSCSPISGHRSVSWYQQTPGQGLQFLFEYFSETQRNKGNFPGRFSGRQFSNSRSEMNVSTLELGDSALYLCASSLSGILPDTQYFGPGTRLTVL.

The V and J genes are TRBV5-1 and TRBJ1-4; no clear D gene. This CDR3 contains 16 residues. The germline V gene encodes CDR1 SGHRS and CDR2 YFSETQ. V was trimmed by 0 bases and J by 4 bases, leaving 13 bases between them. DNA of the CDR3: TGCGCCAGCAGCTTGGTAGGAGGCATTATTAATGAAAAACTGTTTTTT. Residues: CASSLVGGIINEKLFF.

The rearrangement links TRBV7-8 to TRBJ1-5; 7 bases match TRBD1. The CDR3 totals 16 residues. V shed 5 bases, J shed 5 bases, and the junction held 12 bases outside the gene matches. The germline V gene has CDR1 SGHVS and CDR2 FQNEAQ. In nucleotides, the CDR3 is TGTGCCAGCAGCCCGACGACTGGACAGGTCCATCAGCCCCAGCATTTT. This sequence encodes CASSPTTGQVHQPQHF.

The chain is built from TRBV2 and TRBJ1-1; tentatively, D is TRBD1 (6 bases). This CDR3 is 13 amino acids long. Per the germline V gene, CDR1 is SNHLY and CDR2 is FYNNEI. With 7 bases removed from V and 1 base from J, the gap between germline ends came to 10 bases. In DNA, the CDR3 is TGTGCCAGCAACCTGGACAGGAACACTGAAGCTTTCTTT. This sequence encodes CASNLDRNTEAFF. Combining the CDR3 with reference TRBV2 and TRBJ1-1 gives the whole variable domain EPEVTQTPSHQVTQMGQEVILRCVPISNHLYFYWYRQILGQKVEFLVSFYNNEISEKSEIFDDQFSVERPDGSNFTLKIRSTKLEDSAMYFCASNLDRNTEAFFGQGTRLTVV.

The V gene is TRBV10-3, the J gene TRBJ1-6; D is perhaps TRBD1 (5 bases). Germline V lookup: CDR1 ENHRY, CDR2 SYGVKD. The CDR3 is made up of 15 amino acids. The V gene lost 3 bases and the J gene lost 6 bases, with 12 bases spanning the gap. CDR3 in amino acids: CAISERGTVNSPLHF. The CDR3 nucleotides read TGTGCCATCAGTGAACGGGGGACGGTTAATTCACCCCTCCACTTT.

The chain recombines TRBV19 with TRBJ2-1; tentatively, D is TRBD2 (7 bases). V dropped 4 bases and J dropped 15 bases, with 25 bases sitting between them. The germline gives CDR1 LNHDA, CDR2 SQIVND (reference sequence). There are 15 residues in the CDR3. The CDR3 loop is CASSTTAGPGGPPFF. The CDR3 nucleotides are TGTGCCAGTAGTACTACAGCGGGTCCGGGGGGCCCCCCGTTCTTC.

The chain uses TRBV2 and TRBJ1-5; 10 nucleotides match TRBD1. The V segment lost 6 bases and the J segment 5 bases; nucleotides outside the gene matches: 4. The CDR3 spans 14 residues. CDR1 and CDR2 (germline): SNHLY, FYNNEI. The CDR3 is CASRGGTGDQPQHF. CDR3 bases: TGTGCCAGCAGGGGCGGGACAGGGGATCAGCCCCAGCATTTT. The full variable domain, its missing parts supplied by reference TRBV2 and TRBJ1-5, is EPEVTQTPSHQVTQMGQEVILRCVPISNHLYFYWYRQILGQKVEFLVSFYNNEISEKSEIFDDQFSVERPDGSNFTLKIRSTKLEDSAMYFCASRGGTGDQPQHFGDGTRLSIL.

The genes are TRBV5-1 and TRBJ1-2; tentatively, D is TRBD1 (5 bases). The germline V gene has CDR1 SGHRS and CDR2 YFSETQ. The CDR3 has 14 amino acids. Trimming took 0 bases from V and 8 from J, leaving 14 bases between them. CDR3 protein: CASSLADTFEGYTF. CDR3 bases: TGCGCCAGCAGCTTGGCGGACACCTTCGAAGGCTACACCTTC.

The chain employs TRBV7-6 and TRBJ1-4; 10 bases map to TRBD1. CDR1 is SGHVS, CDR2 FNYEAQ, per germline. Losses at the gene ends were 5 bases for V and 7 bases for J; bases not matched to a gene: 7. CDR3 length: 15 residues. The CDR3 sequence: CASSPRTGGGEKLFF. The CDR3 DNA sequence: TGTGCCAGCAGCCCTCGGACAGGGGGAGGTGAAAAACTGTTTTTT.

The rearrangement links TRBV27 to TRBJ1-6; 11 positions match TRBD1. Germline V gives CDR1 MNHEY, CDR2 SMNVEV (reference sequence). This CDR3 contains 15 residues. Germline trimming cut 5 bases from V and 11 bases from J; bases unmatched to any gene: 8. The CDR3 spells CASSGRTGGMAPLHF. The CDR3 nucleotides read TGTGCCAGCAGTGGACGGACAGGGGGCATGGCACCCCTCCACTTT.

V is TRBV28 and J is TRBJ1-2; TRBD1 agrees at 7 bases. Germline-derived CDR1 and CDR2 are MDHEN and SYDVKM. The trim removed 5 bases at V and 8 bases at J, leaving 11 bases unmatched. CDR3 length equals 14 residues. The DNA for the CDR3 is TGTGCCAGCAGTCCCGCGGGGCAGGGGGGCGGCTACACCTTC. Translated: CASSPAGQGGGYTF.

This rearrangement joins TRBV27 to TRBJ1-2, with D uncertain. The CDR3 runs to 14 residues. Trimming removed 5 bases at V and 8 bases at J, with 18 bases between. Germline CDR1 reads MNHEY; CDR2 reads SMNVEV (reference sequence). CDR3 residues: CASSPTPSRVGYTF. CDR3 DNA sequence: TGTGCCAGCAGTCCAACTCCAAGCCGTGTGGGCTACACCTTC.

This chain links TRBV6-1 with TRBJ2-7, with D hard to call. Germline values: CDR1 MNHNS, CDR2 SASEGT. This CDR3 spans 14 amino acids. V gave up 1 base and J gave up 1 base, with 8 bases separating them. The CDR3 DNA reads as TGTGCCAGCAGTGAAGAACCCCGGTCCTACGAGCAGTACTTC. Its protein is CASSEEPRSYEQYF.

This CDR3 is CAISPDRDTVYEQYF. DNA of the CDR3: TGTGCCATCAGCCCTGACCGGGACACCGTTTACGAGCAGTACTTC. The chain links TRBV10-3 to TRBJ2-7; D perhaps matches TRBD1 (6 bases). Germline loops: CDR1 ENHRY, CDR2 SYGVKD. The CDR3 is 15 residues long. Trimming took off 6 bases at V and 4 bases at J, with 19 bases between the two ends.